The text below deals with one T cell receptor (beta chain). No antigen is known for it. This sample is part of a study of T cell responses to AZD1222 COVID-19 vaccine. Findings and limits, study-wide: Of spike-specific TCRs, nearly half reportedly target regions left unmutated in variants. Seropositivity was recorded at baseline in only a handful of AZD1222 recipients. Repertoire sampling occurred only after the peak T cell response. Two AZD1222 doses significantly raised spike-specific TCR breadth and depth over controls.

Libraries were prepared by immunoSEQ multiplex PCR; TCRdb keeps only in-frame clonotypes and omits some of them. The sample includes 130,000 or so clones, around 91% seen only once; the top ten take around 1.7%. The germline V gene encodes CDR1 SGHAT and CDR2 FQNNGV. The CDR3 sequence is 17 residues long. V lost 1 base and J lost 5; bases outside the gene matches: 10. The sequences come from peripheral blood, collected on day 0 of AZD1222 vaccination. V is TRBV11-2 and J is TRBJ2-5, with 10 bases fitting TRBD2. The TCR comes from an adult in good health. CDR3 nucleotides: TGTGCCAGCAGCTTAGGGGCTCTAGCGGGGGTAGGGGAGACCCAGTACTTC. Translated: CASSLGALAGVGETQYF.